Following are 10 T cell receptor beta chains from one sample sequenced in a study of T-cell memory formation after mild COVID-19. TCRdb analysed the 5' RACE reads with MiXCR anew, one entry per CDR3 protein. This sample carries some 320,000 distinct CDR3 sequences, about 13% of them seen once, and the ten largest clones take around a fifth. Sequences were obtained from PBMCs or a T cell subset sorted from them (not recorded which). The source is a man in his late teens or twenties who had mild COVID-19 (a few samples of this study predate the infection). Cell type and time point are not known.

This clonotype was counted between two and nine times. The chain uses TRBV29-1 and TRBJ2-5; D assignment may be TRBD1 or TRBD2 (5 bases each). The CDR3 runs to 13 residues. Between the trimmed V and J ends, which lost 6 bases and 7 bases, there was a span of 18 bases. From germline, CDR1 is SQVTM and CDR2 ANQGSEA. The CDR3 region is CSVQGRVSATQYF. The CDR3 DNA reads as TGCAGCGTCCAGGGACGGGTGTCTGCGACCCAGTACTTC.

This clonotype was observed a few times. V and J are TRBV2 and TRBJ2-4; D unclear. Germline-derived CDR1 and CDR2 are SNHLY and FYNNEI. The CDR3 contains 12 residues. V was pared by 5 bases and J by 11 bases, with 13 bases between. The CDR3 DNA is TGTGCCAGCAGTTGGTATACCACCGTTCAGTACTTC. Encoded protein: CASSWYTTVQYF. Drawing the rest from reference TRBV2 and TRBJ2-4, the complete variable domain is EPEVTQTPSHQVTQMGQEVILRCVPISNHLYFYWYRQILGQKVEFLVSFYNNEISEKSEIFDDQFSVERPDGSNFTLKIRSTKLEDSAMYFCASSWYTTVQYFGAGTRLSVL.

The V gene is TRBV7-9, the J gene TRBJ2-7, with D possibly TRBD2 on 7 matching bases. Trimming took off 3 bases at V and 6 bases at J, with 15 bases between the two ends. The germline V gene encodes CDR1 SEHNR and CDR2 FQNEAQ (reference sequence). This CDR3 has 14 residues. This CDR3 reads CASSFRGGAGEQYF. The CDR3 DNA sequence: TGTGCCAGCAGCTTCCGTGGGGGGGCAGGCGAGCAGTACTTC.

This clonotype was detected many times. The rearrangement links TRBV12-3 or TRBV12-4 to TRBJ2-3, with D possibly matching TRBD1 (5 bases). Trimming cost V 3 bases and J 7 bases, with 20 bases left between them. This CDR3 is 16 amino acids long. CDR3 bases: TGTGCCAGCAGTTTGGGGCCGGACCAAGTCAAGTATACGCAGTATTTT. It yields the protein CASSLGPDQVKYTQYF.

V usage is TRBV7-2 and J usage is TRBJ1-5; D possibly corresponds to TRBD1 (6 bases). The germline V and J ends were trimmed by 5 bases and 6 bases, with 17 bases remaining between them. The CDR3 loop spans 15 amino acids. CDR1 is SGHTA and CDR2 is FQGNSA in the germline V gene. The CDR3 DNA reads TGTGCCAGCAGCGCAAAGGCAGGGGTTGTTCAGCCCCAGCATTTT. This codes for CASSAKAGVVQPQHF.

This clonotype was seen more than once but under ten times. This rearrangement joins TRBV27 to TRBJ2-6, with D unresolved. V gave up 6 bases and J gave up 2 bases, with 11 bases separating them. The CDR3 has 15 residues. Germline values: CDR1 MNHEY, CDR2 SMNVEV (reference sequence). In DNA form, the CDR3 reads TGTGCCAGCAGCCCCGGGCTACCTGGGGCCAACGTCCTGACTTTC. As protein: CASSPGLPGANVLTF.

The rearrangement uses TRBV3-1 and TRBJ2-4; maybe TRBD2 (5 bases). V lost 5 bases, J lost 2 bases, and 10 bases lay in between. The CDR3 is 14 residues long. Germline-derived CDR1 and CDR2 are LGHDT and YNNKEL (reference sequence). This CDR3 reads CASSGSGSKNIQYF. Here the CDR3 DNA reads TGTGCCAGCAGCGGATCGGGGTCCAAAAACATTCAGTACTTC. Looking up the rest from reference TRBV3-1 and TRBJ2-4 gives the full variable domain: DTAVSQTPKYLVTQMGNDKSIKCEQNLGHDTMYWYKQDSKKFLKIMFSYNNKELIINETVPNRFSPKSPDKAHLNLHINSLELGDSAVYFCASSGSGSKNIQYFGAGTRLSVL.

This clonotype came up many times. The chain is built from TRBV20-1 and TRBJ2-5, with D unclear. Germline CDR1 DFQATT, CDR2 SNEGSKA (reference sequence). The CDR3 is 16 residues long. Deletions cut 0 bases from V and 1 base from J, with 15 bases between. The CDR3 protein is CSARDTLRRTQETQYF. Written as DNA, the CDR3 is TGCAGTGCTAGAGATACCCTCCGGCGTACCCAAGAGACCCAGTACTTC.

The chain is built from TRBV12-3 or TRBV12-4 and TRBJ2-3; 10 bases match TRBD2. This CDR3 has 15 residues. V shed 4 bases and J 3 bases; nucleotides not matched to a gene: 4. The CDR3 DNA is TGTGCCAGCAGTTATGGGACTAGCGTTACAGATACGCAGTATTTT. Translating it yields CASSYGTSVTDTQYF.

This sequence joins TRBV6-2 or TRBV6-3 and TRBJ1-2, with 8 positions matching TRBD1. The CDR3 totals 20 residues. The germline V gene has CDR1 MNHEY and CDR2 SVGEGT. With 0 bases clipped from V and 0 bases from J, the junction kept 15 bases outside the gene matches. The CDR3 DNA is TGTGCCAGCAGTTACTCTCTAACGACAGGGGCCTCACCAGCTAACTATGGCTACACCTTC. Translating it yields CASSYSLTTGASPANYGYTF.